The 31 T cell receptor beta chains given below trace back to one sample, sequenced in a study of T cell responses to AZD1222 COVID-19 vaccine. Sequencing used immunoSEQ multiplex PCR; TCRdb keeps in-frame clones, though not all of them. The sample holds 95,000 to 110,000 clones; around 90% are singletons and the top ten take around 4.5%. The sequences come from peripheral blood, collected on day 0 of AZD1222 vaccination. These receptors were collected from an adult in good health.

The chain employs TRBV5-5 and TRBJ1-2; D is uncertain. This CDR3 is built from 14 residues. V was trimmed by 4 bases and J by 4 bases, leaving 14 bases between them. Looked up from germline, CDR1 is SGHKS and CDR2 is YYEKEE (reference sequence). The CDR3 sequence is CASSLSDERYGYTF. The DNA of the CDR3 is TGTGCCAGCAGCCTTTCGGACGAGCGCTATGGCTACACCTTC.

The V gene is TRBV9, the J gene TRBJ2-1; 13 nucleotides align to TRBD2. The V gene's germline CDR1 is SGDLS and CDR2 YYNGEE. The CDR3 contains 17 residues. With 3 bases clipped from V and 4 bases from J, the junction kept 7 bases outside the gene matches. CDR3 nucleotides: TGTGCCAGCAGCGCAGGACTAGCGGGAGCAGCTTACAATGAGCAGTTCTTC. Residues: CASSAGLAGAAYNEQFF.

This clone has a single count. The V gene is TRBV5-5, the J gene TRBJ1-2; the match to TRBD1 covers 8 bases. The V gene end was trimmed by 4 bases and the J gene end by 5 bases; junction bases not matched to a gene: 13. The CDR3 has 16 residues. Germline CDR1 is SGHKS and CDR2 is YYEKEE (reference sequence). CDR3 region: CASSRATGTGTYGYTF. The DNA for the CDR3 is TGTGCCAGCAGCCGTGCCACCGGGACAGGAACGTATGGCTACACCTTC.

The DNA of the CDR3 is TGTGCCAGCAGTGAAATTTCAGGATGGGAGGAGACCCAGTACTTC. Translating it yields CASSEISGWEETQYF. The rearrangement joins TRBV2 to TRBJ2-5; D is perhaps TRBD2 (5 bases). The CDR3 contains 15 residues. CDR1 and CDR2 from the germline V gene are SNHLY and FYNNEI. The V and J ends lost 2 bases and 5 bases respectively, with 15 bases between them.

The chain combines TRBV27 with TRBJ2-6; D remains unclear. Germline-derived CDR1 and CDR2 are MNHEY and SMNVEV (reference sequence). V lost 5 bases and J 2 bases, leaving 4 bases between the germline ends. The CDR3 is 13 amino acids. The CDR3 region is CASSPPGANVLTF. CDR3 nucleotides: TGTGCCAGCAGTCCGCCTGGGGCCAACGTCCTGACTTTC.

This rearrangement joins TRBV19 to TRBJ2-7; D not resolved. V lost 3 bases to trimming and J lost 0 bases, with 6 bases between them. This CDR3 has 13 amino acids. CDR1 is LNHDA, CDR2 SQIVND, per germline (reference sequence). The chain's CDR3 is CASSITSSYEQYF. CDR3 coding DNA: TGTGCCAGTAGTATCACGAGCTCCTACGAGCAGTACTTC.

This clone has more than one count but fewer than ten. V usage is TRBV7-3 and J usage is TRBJ2-1; the match to TRBD2 covers 10 bases. This CDR3 spans 21 amino acids. The trim removed 5 bases at V and 4 bases at J, leaving 23 bases unmatched. Looked up from germline, CDR1 is SGHTA and CDR2 is FQGTGA. CDR3 DNA sequence: TGTGCCAGCAGCCCCAGAGGGGGTGACGTGGCTAGCGGGAGCTTTTACAATGAGCAGTTCTTC. Its protein product is CASSPRGGDVASGSFYNEQFF. Using reference TRBV7-3 and TRBJ2-1 for the parts outside the CDR3, the full variable domain is GAGVSQTPSNKVTEKGKYVELRCDPISGHTALYWYRQSLGQGPEFLIYFQGTGAADDSGLPNDRFFAVRPEGSVSTLKIQRTERGDSAVYLCASSPRGGDVASGSFYNEQFFGPGTRLTVL.

This sequence joins TRBV7-2 and TRBJ2-7; tentative D call: TRBD1 (5 bases). Trimming shortened V by 6 bases and J by 1 base, and 13 bases separated the two germline ends. Germline CDR1 reads SGHTA; CDR2 reads FQGNSA. The CDR3 runs to 14 residues. The CDR3 DNA is TGTGCCAGCAGGGACCACAGACAGTCCTACGAGCAGTACTTC. Amino acid sequence: CASRDHRQSYEQYF.

V and J are TRBV6-4 and TRBJ2-1; TRBD2 is a possible D gene (6 bases). CDR3 length equals 14 residues. The germline gives CDR1 MRHNA, CDR2 SNTAGT. V was trimmed by 2 bases and J by 6 bases, leaving 11 bases between them. The CDR3 sequence is CASSDIRDSNEQFF. CDR3 DNA: TGTGCCAGCAGTGACATCCGGGACTCCAATGAGCAGTTCTTC.

The gene calls are TRBV30 and TRBJ2-7; D could derive from TRBD1 or TRBD2 (6 bases each). The CDR3 has 15 amino acids. V was cut by 7 bases and J by 3 bases, with 22 bases left in between. Germline assignment: CDR1 GTSNPN and CDR2 SVGIG (reference sequence). The CDR3 spells CASEGGARAGYEQYF. The CDR3 DNA is TGTGCCTCCGAGGGGGGAGCGCGGGCTGGCTACGAGCAGTACTTC.

This clone was seen a few times. The V call is TRBV3-1 (or the pseudogene TRBV3-2), the J call TRBJ1-4; 7 bases agree with TRBD1. Unmatched junction bases numbered 26, after V lost 0 bases and J lost 1 base. Germline V gene sequence: CDR1 LGHDT, CDR2 YNNKEL (reference sequence). This CDR3 contains 24 residues. CDR3 amino acids: CASSQDEATGWFYPKDQTNEKLFF. The CDR3 nucleotides read TGTGCCAGCAGCCAAGATGAGGCGACAGGGTGGTTCTATCCTAAAGACCAAACTAATGAAAAACTGTTTTTT.

The chain joins TRBV3-1 (or the pseudogene TRBV3-2) to TRBJ1-1, with 9 bases matching TRBD1. Losses at the gene ends were 6 bases for V and 2 bases for J; bases not matched to a gene: 4. CDR3 length: 14 amino acids. CDR1 LGHDT and CDR2 YNNKEL come from the germline V gene (reference sequence). In DNA form, the CDR3 reads TGTGCCAGCAGTAGGGACAGGGAAAACACTGAAGCTTTCTTT. This encodes CASSRDRENTEAFF.

This chain connects TRBV11-2 to TRBJ2-3, with D perhaps being TRBD1 or TRBD2 (5 bases each). The CDR3 totals 14 residues. V was trimmed by 2 bases and J by 0 bases, leaving 6 bases between them. Per germline, CDR1 SGHAT and CDR2 FQNNGV. CDR3 sequence (DNA): TGTGCCAGCAGCTTACGGGACAGCACAGATACGCAGTATTTT. As protein: CASSLRDSTDTQYF.

This clone was counted between two and nine times. The chain is built from TRBV5-4 and TRBJ2-3; the D gene is possibly TRBD2 (6 bases). The CDR3 loop spans 14 amino acids. Trimming shortened V by 3 bases and J by 8 bases, and 16 bases separated the two germline ends. Germline V gene lookup returns CDR1 SGHNT and CDR2 YYREEE (reference sequence). As DNA, the CDR3 is TGTGCCAGCAGCTCAGCGGGCGGCCCCGGTACGCAGTATTTT. It translates to CASSSAGGPGTQYF.

A single count supports this clone. The chain is built from TRBV30 and TRBJ1-2; D perhaps matches TRBD1 (5 bases). Germline lookup yields CDR1 GTSNPN and CDR2 SVGIG (reference sequence). The CDR3 is 15 amino acids. The V and J ends lost 6 bases and 1 base respectively, with 18 bases between them. The CDR3, as DNA: TGTGCCTGCGGGGGGGGAACAGAAATTAACTATGGCTACACCTTC. Protein sequence: CACGGGTEINYGYTF.

This clone was recorded once. The V call is TRBV6-5, the J call TRBJ1-2; 10 nucleotides agree with TRBD1. J was trimmed by 8 bases and V by 8 bases; bases with no gene match: 5. The CDR3 runs 12 residues. The V gene's germline CDR1 is MNHEY and CDR2 SVGAGI. The CDR3 protein is CASQTGGGGYTF. The CDR3 DNA reads as TGTGCCAGCCAGACAGGGGGCGGAGGCTACACCTTC.

V is TRBV7-9 and J is TRBJ1-6; the match to TRBD1 covers 8 bases. CDR3 size: 14 residues. Trimming at V came to 3 bases and at J to 10 bases, leaving 5 bases not matched to a gene. CDR1 and CDR2 from the germline V gene are SEHNR and FQNEAQ (reference sequence). The CDR3 coding sequence is TGTGCCAGCAGCTTTGGACAGGGTAAATCACCCCTCCACTTT. Translated: CASSFGQGKSPLHF.

The chain couples TRBV7-9 to TRBJ1-2; D is uncertain. CDR1 is SEHNR, CDR2 FQNEAQ, per germline (reference sequence). The CDR3 length is 15 residues. V was cut by 0 bases and J by 1 base, with 9 bases left in between. The CDR3 DNA follows: TGTGCCAGCAGCTTAGCGAGAGCGGTTAACTATGGCTACACCTTC. It translates to CASSLARAVNYGYTF. Complete variable domain (other parts from reference TRBV7-9 and TRBJ1-2): DTGVSQNPRHKITKRGQNVTFRCDPISEHNRLYWYRQTLGQGPEFLTYFQNEAQLEKSRLLSDRFSAERPKGSFSTLEIQRTEQGDSAMYLCASSLARAVNYGYTFGSGTRLTVV.

This chain uses TRBV4-2 with TRBJ2-5, with 11 bases fitting TRBD2. CDR3 length: 17 amino acids. V was pared by 3 bases and J by 2 bases, with 8 bases of the junction left unmatched. CDR1 LGHNA and CDR2 YNFKEQ come from the germline V gene. The CDR3 loop reads CASSQGISGGVQETQYF. The CDR3 region has the DNA TGTGCCAGCAGCCAGGGGATTAGCGGGGGGGTTCAAGAGACCCAGTACTTC.

J is TRBJ1-1 and V is TRBV5-8; unclear D gene. The CDR3 length is 15 residues. The germline V gene has CDR1 SGHTS and CDR2 YDEGEE. Trimming cost V 10 bases and J 2 bases, with 21 bases left between them. The CDR3: CAGSVGIISNTEAFF. The CDR3 region has the DNA TGTGCCGGATCTGTGGGCATAATAAGTAACACTGAAGCTTTCTTT.

This chain uses TRBV14 with TRBJ1-6, with a weak D call TRBD1 (6 bases). Trimming took 0 bases from V and 5 from J, leaving 11 bases between them. This CDR3 is 16 amino acids long. The V gene's germline CDR1 is SGHDN and CDR2 FVKESK. The DNA for the CDR3 is TGTGCCAGCAGCCAAGATGTGACAGGCAATAATTCACCCCTCCACTTT. Encoded protein: CASSQDVTGNNSPLHF.

The rearrangement links TRBV7-9 to TRBJ1-2, with 8 bases fitting TRBD1. V lost 5 bases, J lost 6 bases, and 5 bases stayed unmatched. Germline CDR1 reads SEHNR; CDR2 reads FQNEAQ (reference sequence). The CDR3 covers 13 residues. The CDR3: CASSAGGIDGYTF. In DNA form, the CDR3 reads TGTGCCAGCAGCGCAGGGGGCATCGATGGCTACACCTTC.

The CDR3 spells CASSERGGTEAFF. The CDR3 DNA reads as TGTGCCAGCAGTGAAAGGGGCGGCACTGAAGCTTTCTTT. V and J are TRBV6-1 and TRBJ1-1; D perhaps matches TRBD1 (5 bases). V was cut by 2 bases and J by 4 bases, with 8 bases left in between. There are 13 residues in the CDR3. CDR1 and CDR2 from the germline V gene are MNHNS and SASEGT.

The V gene is TRBV7-6, the J gene TRBJ2-1; 9 positions agree with TRBD1. CDR1 and CDR2 from the germline V gene are SGHVS and FNYEAQ. Trimming cost V 2 bases and J 7 bases; bases outside gene matches: 6. The CDR3 loop spans 15 amino acids. The DNA of the CDR3 is TGTGCCAGCAGCTTAACCACGACAGGGGGGAATGAGCAGTTCTTC. This codes for CASSLTTTGGNEQFF.

The chain uses TRBV7-6 and TRBJ2-7; D is unclear. The CDR3 covers 14 residues. The V and J ends lost 2 bases and 0 bases respectively, with 8 bases between them. The V gene's germline CDR1 is SGHVS and CDR2 FNYEAQ. This chain's CDR3 is CASSLRSISYEQYF. As DNA, the CDR3 is TGTGCCAGCAGCTTACGTTCCATCTCCTACGAGCAGTACTTC.

This chain connects TRBV28 to TRBJ1-6; weak D call: TRBD1 (5 bases). The CDR3 is made up of 15 amino acids. Between the trimmed V and J ends, which lost 3 bases and 9 bases, there was a span of 15 bases. In germline, CDR1 is MDHEN, CDR2 SYDVKM. CDR3 bases: TGTGCCAGCAGTTTTGGGGGGGACCCGAGTTCACCCCTCCACTTT. It translates to CASSFGGDPSSPLHF.

A word on this clone: The same CDR3 is also encoded by other DNA sequences in this sample. In DNA form, the CDR3 reads TGTGCCAGCTCACCCCTGGATGGAGGGAATTCACCCCTCCACTTT. It encodes CASSPLDGGNSPLHF. The rearrangement links TRBV18 to TRBJ1-6; no clear D. The length of the CDR3 is 15 residues. Germline CDR1 KGHSH, CDR2 LQKENI. Trimming removed 3 bases at V and 7 bases at J, with 13 bases between.

The CDR3: CASSFPGGFDTQYF. The CDR3 bases are TGTGCCAGCAGCTTCCCGGGGGGGTTCGATACGCAGTATTTT. The gene calls are TRBV7-2 and TRBJ2-3, with TRBD2 identical over 8 bases. The CDR3 runs to 14 residues. Germline V gene sequence: CDR1 SGHTA, CDR2 FQGNSA. With 3 bases clipped from V and 6 bases from J, the junction kept 5 bases outside the gene matches.

This clone was seen more than once but under ten times. V gene TRBV29-1 combines with J gene TRBJ2-1; TRBD1 matches 9 bases. CDR3 length: 14 residues. Trimming at V came to 3 bases and at J to 4 bases, leaving 4 bases not matched to a gene. Per germline, CDR1 SQVTM and CDR2 ANQGSEA. CDR3 sequence (DNA): TGCAGCGTTGAGGGGGGGACAGGGTACAATGAGCAGTTCTTC. Translated: CSVEGGTGYNEQFF.

The chain uses TRBV7-2 and TRBJ1-2, with 8 bases identical to TRBD1. CDR3 size: 14 residues. Germline V lookup: CDR1 SGHTA, CDR2 FQGNSA. V lost 5 bases to trimming and J lost 8 bases; unmatched junction nucleotides: 10. The CDR3 sequence: CASSTRGREVGYTF. Here the CDR3 DNA reads TGTGCCAGCAGCACCAGGGGGCGAGAAGTGGGCTACACCTTC.

The chain employs TRBV5-6 and TRBJ1-4; D perhaps matches TRBD1 (5 bases). V shed 6 bases and J shed 2 bases, with 11 bases lying between them. CDR3 length equals 14 residues. The germline gives CDR1 SGHDT, CDR2 YYEEEE. CDR3 bases: TGTGCCAGCAAAAGGGGAGGTACTAATGAAAAACTGTTTTTT. Translated: CASKRGGTNEKLFF.